This TCR beta chain was found in a study of glioma-infiltrating T cells. Study-wide background: Low-grade gliomas were grade II; glioblastomas were grade IV at initial diagnosis. Glioma patients had dexamethasone for six or fewer days before surgery.

Germline V gene lookup returns CDR1 MNHEY and CDR2 SVGEGT. V lost 0 bases and J 6 bases, leaving 15 bases between the germline ends. The CDR3 is 16 amino acids. Using RNA template, CDR3s of TCR alpha and beta were amplified with iRepertoire arm-PCR. TCRdb processed the multiplex PCR reads anew with MiXCR; each CDR3 protein has one entry. The sample lists approximately 400,000 distinct CDR3 sequences; roughly 41% were seen once. This clonotype was observed a few times. Its antigen is unidentified. Overall study findings and caveats: Non-neoplastic patients had below-expected tissue-blood divergence, while all gliomas exceeded expectation.

The receptor was isolated from a human donor with low-grade glioma or glioblastoma, undergoing nonglioma brain surgery, or in good health (not recorded which). The chain joins TRBV6-2 or TRBV6-3 to TRBJ2-4, with D perhaps given as TRBD1 or TRBD2 (6 bases each). What was sequenced was glioma tissue, nonneoplastic brain tissue, or PBMCs (not recorded which). The CDR3 bases are TGTGCCAGCAGTTACTCGACGGGGGCGGTGGTAAACATTCAGTACTTC. Amino acids: CASSYSTGAVVNIQYF.